Below are 21 T cell receptor beta chains sequenced from a single sample in a study of shared clonotypes between healthy human individuals. The table came from immunoSEQ multiplex PCR; TCRdb's copy has only in-frame clones and leaves some out. The repertoire holds 450,000 to 600,000 clones, approximately 79% seen once, with less than 15% in the top ten. Input material: PBMCs. Receptors originate from a woman aged 40 to 50 in good health. Some clones in this sample may be carry-over from other donors' samples.

Comments on this clone: Other DNA sequences in this sample translate to the same CDR3. The chain uses TRBV30 and TRBJ2-5, with a possible D match to TRBD1 (5 bases). The V end lost 4 bases, the J end lost 5 bases, and 11 bases lay between the germline ends. The CDR3 has 12 residues. Per germline, CDR1 GTSNPN and CDR2 SVGIG (reference sequence). CDR3 amino acids: CAWTRQRETQYF. The CDR3 nucleotides read TGTGCCTGGACGAGACAGAGGGAGACCCAGTACTTC.

This clone was counted a few times. The chain has TRBV9 and TRBJ2-7, with D tentatively TRBD2 (6 bases). The CDR3 runs 15 residues. CDR1 SGDLS and CDR2 YYNGEE come from the germline V gene. V was shortened by 4 bases and J by 3 bases, with 17 bases between the two germline ends. CDR3 loop: CASSPYPTRNYEQYF. In nucleotides, the CDR3 is TGTGCCAGCAGCCCTTATCCGACTAGGAACTACGAGCAGTACTTC.

The chain couples TRBV5-1 to TRBJ2-6; no firm D call. Germline V CDR1 and CDR2: SGHRS, YFSETQ. This CDR3 region has 14 residues. Trimming left V 0 bases short and J 1 base short, with 2 bases between. CDR3 in amino acids: CASSLESGANVLTF. CDR3 DNA sequence: TGCGCCAGCAGCTTGGAGTCTGGGGCCAACGTCCTGACTTTC.

The sample holds one count of this clone. In nucleotides, the CDR3 is TGTGCCAGCAGCCAAACTAGCGGCCTTTACGAGCAGTACTTC. Residues: CASSQTSGLYEQYF. The chain recombines TRBV7-2 with TRBJ2-7, with TRBD2 identical over 8 bases. V lost 5 bases to trimming and J lost 4 bases; unmatched junction nucleotides: 7. CDR3 size: 14 residues. Germline CDR1 is SGHTA and CDR2 is FQGNSA.

CDR3 amino acids: CASSQDLGETFSGNTIYF. The CDR3 nucleotides are TGCGCCAGCAGCCAAGATTTGGGGGAGACCTTCTCTGGAAACACCATATATTTT. V usage is TRBV4-1 and J usage is TRBJ1-3; a possible D gene is TRBD1 (5 bases). Trimming pared 0 bases from V and 0 bases from J, leaving 15 bases between. Germline CDR1 reads MGHRA; CDR2 reads YSYEKL. The CDR3 spans 18 residues.

This clone was counted a few times. V gene TRBV11-3 combines with J gene TRBJ2-2; the match to TRBD2 covers 14 bases. CDR1 is SGHNT and CDR2 is YENEEA in the germline V gene. V lost 7 bases and J lost 5; bases outside the gene matches: 18. The CDR3 spans 20 residues. For the CDR3, the DNA is TGTGCCAGCACCCCCTCCCGCTCGGGACTAGCGGGAGAATTAACCGGGGAGCTGTTTTTT. Its translation is CASTPSRSGLAGELTGELFF.

This chain uses TRBV19 with TRBJ1-1; TRBD1 might be the D (6 bases). Trimming removed 6 bases at V and 4 bases at J, with 12 bases between. CDR3 size: 13 residues. Germline V CDR1 and CDR2: LNHDA, SQIVND (reference sequence). The CDR3 bases are TGTGCCAGTAGCCGACAGGCGGGCACTGAAGCTTTCTTT. This translates into CASSRQAGTEAFF.

The chain combines TRBV6-5 with TRBJ1-1, with D perhaps TRBD1 (6 bases). With 7 bases removed from V and 8 bases from J, the gap between germline ends came to 17 bases. The germline V gene encodes CDR1 MNHEY and CDR2 SVGAGI. The CDR3 runs to 13 residues. The CDR3 nucleotides are TGTGCCAGCACCCCACCCGGACAGAACGAAGCTTTCTTT. Translating gives CASTPPGQNEAFF.

The chain uses TRBV30 and TRBJ1-2; D remains ambiguous. V was cut by 1 base and J by 8 bases, with 5 bases left in between. The CDR3 loop spans 10 amino acids. CDR1 and CDR2 from the germline V gene are GTSNPN and SVGIG (reference sequence). Written as DNA, the CDR3 is TGTGCCTGGAGTGAGAACGGCTACACCTTC. Protein sequence: CAWSENGYTF.

This clone has a single count. Other DNA sequences in this sample translate to the same CDR3. V is TRBV9 and J is TRBJ2-2; D call uncertain. Germline lookup yields CDR1 SGDLS and CDR2 YYNGEE. Trimming cost V 0 bases and J 1 base, with 7 bases left between them. This CDR3 has 15 residues. CDR3 in DNA: TGTGCCAGCAGCGTAGCCGGAAGGAACACCGGGGAGCTGTTTTTT. This gives the protein CASSVAGRNTGELFF. Filled out from reference TRBV9 and TRBJ2-2, the complete variable domain reads DSGVTQTPKHLITATGQRVTLRCSPRSGDLSVYWYQQSLDQGLQFLIQYYNGEERAKGNILERFSAQQFPDLHSELNLSSLELGDSALYFCASSVAGRNTGELFFGEGSRLTVL.

This chain connects TRBV19 to TRBJ2-3; perhaps TRBD2 as D (6 bases). V was shortened by 6 bases and J by 2 bases, with 15 bases between the two germline ends. There are 15 residues in the CDR3. Germline CDR1 is LNHDA and CDR2 is SQIVND (reference sequence). CDR3 coding DNA: TGTGCCAGTAGGCCCCCGGGACTTTTCACAGATACGCAGTATTTT. It specifies CASRPPGLFTDTQYF. The full variable domain, in which reference TRBV19 and TRBJ2-3 provide the parts outside the CDR3, is DGGITQSPKYLFRKEGQNVTLSCEQNLNHDAMYWYRQDPGQGLRLIYYSQIVNDFQKGDIAEGYSVSREKKESFPLTVTSAQKNPTAFYLCASRPPGLFTDTQYFGPGTRLTVL.

This clone has only one observation. This CDR3 reads CASSKNQFGGNTIYF. The DNA for the CDR3 is TGTGCCAGCAGCAAGAACCAGTTCGGGGGAAACACCATATATTTT. This chain joins TRBV11-2 and TRBJ1-3; D not certain. The CDR3 has 15 residues. Trimming left V 5 bases short and J 4 bases short, with 15 bases between. In germline, CDR1 is SGHAT, CDR2 FQNNGV. Supplemented by reference TRBV11-2 and TRBJ1-3, the full variable domain reads EAGVAQSPRYKIIEKRQSVAFWCNPISGHATLYWYQQILGQGPKLLIQFQNNGVVDDSQLPKDRFSAERLKGVDSTLKIQPAKLEDSAVYLCASSKNQFGGNTIYFGEGSWLTVV.

The chain joins TRBV15 to TRBJ2-1, with D perhaps assigned TRBD1 or TRBD2 (5 bases each). Deletions cut 0 bases from V and 8 bases from J, with 11 bases between. There are 14 residues in the CDR3. The germline gives CDR1 LNHNV, CDR2 YYDKDF (reference sequence). The CDR3 nucleotides are TGTGCCACCAGCAGAGAGGGACGCCCCCATGAGCAGTTCTTC. Residues: CATSREGRPHEQFF.

V usage is TRBV7-9 and J usage is TRBJ1-1; TRBD1 aligns across 10 bases. Germline CDR1 and CDR2: SEHNR and FQNEAQ (reference sequence). The CDR3 contains 17 residues. Trimming cost V 6 bases and J 4 bases; bases outside gene matches: 14. This CDR3 reads CASSPRGTGVVGTEAFF. The CDR3 coding sequence is TGTGCCAGCAGTCCCAGGGGGACAGGGGTTGTGGGCACTGAAGCTTTCTTT.

The rearrangement uses TRBV5-1 and TRBJ2-2; 8 bases fit TRBD1. Germline CDR1 is SGHRS and CDR2 is YFSETQ. J lost 6 bases, V lost 0 bases, and 4 bases had no gene match. This CDR3 comprises 15 residues. As DNA, the CDR3 is TGCGCCAGCAGCTTGGCGACAGGGGCTTCCGGGGAGCTGTTTTTT. Translating gives CASSLATGASGELFF.

This clone was recorded a few times. This chain uses TRBV27 with TRBJ2-4; D unclear. Germline-derived CDR1 and CDR2 are MNHEY and SMNVEV (reference sequence). The CDR3 runs to 13 residues. Trimming removed 6 bases at V and 0 bases at J, with 6 bases between. The CDR3 coding sequence is TGTGCCAGCAGCCCACTAGCCAAAAACATTCAGTACTTC. Encoded protein: CASSPLAKNIQYF.

This clone appeared many times. The same CDR3 can be traced to other DNA sequences in this sample. J is TRBJ1-2 and V is TRBV29-1; 8 nucleotides align to TRBD1. Per the germline V gene, CDR1 is SQVTM and CDR2 is ANQGSEA. The CDR3 runs 16 residues. V trimming: 3 bases; J trimming: 2 bases; junction bases outside the gene matches: 11. Here the CDR3 DNA reads TGCAGCGTTGAGGGGGTCAGGGGGCGCGCAAACTATGGCTACACCTTC. Its protein is CSVEGVRGRANYGYTF.

In DNA, the CDR3 is TGTGCCAGCAGTGAATACCCTCCGGCGGAAATCTTTTACGAGCAGTACTTC. Protein sequence: CASSEYPPAEIFYEQYF. The chain combines TRBV6-1 with TRBJ2-7; D ambiguous. The germline gives CDR1 MNHNS, CDR2 SASEGT. The V end was cut by 2 bases, the J end by 4 bases, with 21 bases between. The CDR3 totals 17 residues.

This clone has just a few counts. The rearrangement links TRBV6-6 to TRBJ1-2; D gene ambiguous. Germline V gene data show CDR1 as MNHNY and CDR2 as SVGAGI (reference sequence). V gave up 5 bases and J gave up 4 bases, with 14 bases separating them. The length of the CDR3 is 14 residues. CDR3 in DNA: TGTGCCAGCAGTCCCATGTGGCAGCCCTATGGCTACACCTTC. Its translation: CASSPMWQPYGYTF.

The chain uses TRBV5-4 and TRBJ1-1; TRBD1 might be the D (5 bases). Germline CDR1 is SGHNT and CDR2 is YYREEE (reference sequence). The CDR3 extends over 15 amino acids. V lost 3 bases, J lost 1 base, and 13 bases lay in between. CDR3 region: CASSSAGVWNTEAFF. The CDR3 DNA sequence: TGTGCCAGCAGCTCCGCGGGGGTATGGAACACTGAAGCTTTCTTT.

This sequence joins TRBV7-9 and TRBJ1-1; D uncertain. This CDR3 has 13 amino acids. V lost 8 bases and J lost 0, with 10 bases in between. Looked up from germline, CDR1 is SEHNR and CDR2 is FQNEAQ (reference sequence). The CDR3 spells CASGRQMNTEAFF. CDR3 in DNA: TGTGCCAGCGGCCGGCAGATGAACACTGAAGCTTTCTTT.